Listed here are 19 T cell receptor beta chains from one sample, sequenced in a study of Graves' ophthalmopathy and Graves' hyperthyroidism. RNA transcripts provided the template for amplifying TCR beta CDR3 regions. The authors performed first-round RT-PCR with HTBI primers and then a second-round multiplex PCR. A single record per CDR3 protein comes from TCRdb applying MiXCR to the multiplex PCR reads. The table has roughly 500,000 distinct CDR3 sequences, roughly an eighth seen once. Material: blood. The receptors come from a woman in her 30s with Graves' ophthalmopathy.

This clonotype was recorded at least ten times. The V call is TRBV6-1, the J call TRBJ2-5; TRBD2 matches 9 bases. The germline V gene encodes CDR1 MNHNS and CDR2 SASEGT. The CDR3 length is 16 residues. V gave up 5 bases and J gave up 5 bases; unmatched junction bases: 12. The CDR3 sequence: CASSPTAGGPWETQYF. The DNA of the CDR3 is TGTGCCAGCAGTCCCACCGCGGGGGGGCCTTGGGAGACCCAGTACTTC.

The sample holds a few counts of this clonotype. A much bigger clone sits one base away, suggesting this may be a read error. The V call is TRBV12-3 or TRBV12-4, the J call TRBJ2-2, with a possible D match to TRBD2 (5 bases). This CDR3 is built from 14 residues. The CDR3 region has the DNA TGTGCCAGCAGTTTAGCAGGGAACACCGGGGAGCTGTGTTTT. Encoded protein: CASSLAGNTGELCF.

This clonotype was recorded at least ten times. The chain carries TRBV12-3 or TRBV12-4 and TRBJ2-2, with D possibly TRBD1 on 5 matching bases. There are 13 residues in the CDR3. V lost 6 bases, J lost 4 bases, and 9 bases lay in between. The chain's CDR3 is CASRGLGTGELFF. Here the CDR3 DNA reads TGTGCCAGCAGGGGGCTGGGCACCGGGGAGCTGTTTTTT.

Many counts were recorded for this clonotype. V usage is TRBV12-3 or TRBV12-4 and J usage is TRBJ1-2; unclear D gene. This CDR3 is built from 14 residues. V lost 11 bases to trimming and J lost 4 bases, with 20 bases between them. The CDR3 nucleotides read TGTGCCTCCTCACCGGAGGGCCCTATCTATGGCTACACCTTC. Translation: CASSPEGPIYGYTF.

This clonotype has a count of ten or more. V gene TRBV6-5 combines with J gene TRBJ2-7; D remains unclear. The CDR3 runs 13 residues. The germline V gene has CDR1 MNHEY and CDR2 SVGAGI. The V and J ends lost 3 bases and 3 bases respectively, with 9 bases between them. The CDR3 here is CASSYRIFYEQYF. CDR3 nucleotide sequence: TGTGCCAGCAGTTATAGGATTTTCTACGAGCAGTACTTC.

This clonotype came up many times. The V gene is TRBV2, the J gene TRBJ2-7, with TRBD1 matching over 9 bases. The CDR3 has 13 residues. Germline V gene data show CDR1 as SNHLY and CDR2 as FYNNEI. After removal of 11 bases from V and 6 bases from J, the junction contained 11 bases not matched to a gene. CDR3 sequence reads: CAGAGTGLFEQYF. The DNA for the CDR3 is TGTGCCGGAGCCGGGACAGGGCTCTTCGAGCAGTACTTC.

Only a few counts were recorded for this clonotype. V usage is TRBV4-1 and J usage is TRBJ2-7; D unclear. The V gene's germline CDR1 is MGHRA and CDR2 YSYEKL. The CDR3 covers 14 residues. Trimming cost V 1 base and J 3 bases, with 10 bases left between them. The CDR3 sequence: CASSQAPLFYEQYF. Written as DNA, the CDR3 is TGCGCCAGCAGCCAAGCGCCCCTTTTCTACGAGCAGTACTTC.

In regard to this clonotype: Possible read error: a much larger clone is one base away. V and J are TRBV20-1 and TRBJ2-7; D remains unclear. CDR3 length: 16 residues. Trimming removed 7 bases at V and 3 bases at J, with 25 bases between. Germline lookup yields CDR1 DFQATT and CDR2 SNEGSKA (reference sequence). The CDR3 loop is CSVRQPGPWVLYEQYF. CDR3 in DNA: TGCAGTGTTAGGCAACCTGGACCATGGGTACTCTACGAGCAGTACTTC.

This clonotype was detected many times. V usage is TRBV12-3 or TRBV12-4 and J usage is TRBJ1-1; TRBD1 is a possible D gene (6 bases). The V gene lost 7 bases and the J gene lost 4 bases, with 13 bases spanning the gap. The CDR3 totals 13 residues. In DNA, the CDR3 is TGTGCCAGCACCAAGGGGGGTGGCACTGAAGCTTTCTTT. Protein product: CASTKGGGTEAFF.

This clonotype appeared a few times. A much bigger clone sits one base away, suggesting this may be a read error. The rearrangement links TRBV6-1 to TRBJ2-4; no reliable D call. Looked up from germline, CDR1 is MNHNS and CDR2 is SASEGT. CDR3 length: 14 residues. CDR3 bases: TGTGCCAGCAGTGAAAGGCATTTCCAAAACATTAAGTACTTC. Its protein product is CASSERHFQNIKYF.

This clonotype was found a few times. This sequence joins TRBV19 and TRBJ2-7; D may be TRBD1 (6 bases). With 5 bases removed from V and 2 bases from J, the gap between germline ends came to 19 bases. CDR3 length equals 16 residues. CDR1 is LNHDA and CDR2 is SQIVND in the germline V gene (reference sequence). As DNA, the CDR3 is TGTGCCAGTAGTGTCTCAGGGGTCGATATCACCTACGAGCAGTACTTC. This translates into CASSVSGVDITYEQYF.

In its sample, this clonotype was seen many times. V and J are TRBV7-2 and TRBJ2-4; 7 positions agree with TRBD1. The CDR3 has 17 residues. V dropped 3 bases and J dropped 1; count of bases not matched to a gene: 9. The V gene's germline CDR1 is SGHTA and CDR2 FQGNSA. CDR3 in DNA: TGTGCCAGCAGCTTCGATCGACAGGGTCGGGCCAAAAACATTCAGTACTTC. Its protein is CASSFDRQGRAKNIQYF.

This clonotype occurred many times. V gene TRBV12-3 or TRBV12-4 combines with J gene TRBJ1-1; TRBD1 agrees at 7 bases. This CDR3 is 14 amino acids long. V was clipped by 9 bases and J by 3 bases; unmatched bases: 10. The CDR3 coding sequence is TGTGCCAGGGTGGTTAACAGGGGTGACACTGAAGCTTTCTTT. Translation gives CARVVNRGDTEAFF.

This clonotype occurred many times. The CDR3 is CASSLWMGDRFDNQPQHF. CDR3 sequence (DNA): TGTGCCAGCAGTTTATGGATGGGCGACAGGTTTGACAATCAGCCCCAGCATTTT. This chain links TRBV28 with TRBJ1-5; possible D gene TRBD1, 6 bases. Trimming removed 0 bases at V and 3 bases at J, with 18 bases between. CDR1 is MDHEN, CDR2 SYDVKM, per germline. The CDR3 covers 18 residues. The full variable domain, its missing parts supplied by reference TRBV28 and TRBJ1-5, is DVKVTQSSRYLVKRTGEKVFLECVQDMDHENMFWYRQDPGLGLRLIYFSYDVKMKEKGDIPEGYSVSREKKERFSLILESASTNQTSMYLCASSLWMGDRFDNQPQHFGDGTRLSIL.

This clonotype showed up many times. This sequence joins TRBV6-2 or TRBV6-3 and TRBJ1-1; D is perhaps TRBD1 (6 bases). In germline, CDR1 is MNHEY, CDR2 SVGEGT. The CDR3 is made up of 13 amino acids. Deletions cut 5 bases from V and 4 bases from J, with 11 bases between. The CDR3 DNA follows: TGTGCCAGCAGTCTACAGGGACCCACTGAAGCTTTCTTT. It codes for CASSLQGPTEAFF.

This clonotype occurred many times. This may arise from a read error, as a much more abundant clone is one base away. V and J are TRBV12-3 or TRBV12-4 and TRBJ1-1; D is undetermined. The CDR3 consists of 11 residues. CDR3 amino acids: CARSTVGEAFF. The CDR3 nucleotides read TGTGCCCGCAGTACGGTAGGTGAAGCTTTCTTT.

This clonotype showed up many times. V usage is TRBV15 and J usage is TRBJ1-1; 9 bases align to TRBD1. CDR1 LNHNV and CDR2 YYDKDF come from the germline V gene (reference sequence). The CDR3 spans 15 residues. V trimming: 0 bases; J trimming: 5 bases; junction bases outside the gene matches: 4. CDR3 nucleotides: TGTGCCACCAGCAGAGATCGGGGACAGGGAACTGAAGCTTTCTTT. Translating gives CATSRDRGQGTEAFF. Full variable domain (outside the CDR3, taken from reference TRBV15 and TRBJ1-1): DAMVIQNPRYQVTQFGKPVTLSCSQTLNHNVMYWYQQKSSQAPKLLFHYYDKDFNNEADTPDNFQSRRPNTSFCFLDIRSPGLGDTAMYLCATSRDRGQGTEAFFGQGTRLTVV.

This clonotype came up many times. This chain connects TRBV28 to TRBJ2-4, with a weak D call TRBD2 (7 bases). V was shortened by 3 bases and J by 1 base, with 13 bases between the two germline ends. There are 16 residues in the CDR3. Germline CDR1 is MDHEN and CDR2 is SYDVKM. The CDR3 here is CASSLGGLSAKNIQYF. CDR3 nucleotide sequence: TGTGCCAGCAGTTTGGGGGGGCTTTCGGCCAAAAACATTCAGTACTTC.

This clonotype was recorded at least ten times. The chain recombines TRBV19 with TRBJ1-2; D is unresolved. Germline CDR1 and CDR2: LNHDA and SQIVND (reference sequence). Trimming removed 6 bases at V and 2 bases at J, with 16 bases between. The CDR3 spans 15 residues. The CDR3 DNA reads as TGTGCCAGTAGCCGCGTGACGGTCCTAAACTATGGCTACACCTTC. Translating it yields CASSRVTVLNYGYTF.